The rows below give T cell receptor beta chains drawn from one sample of a study of blood T cell repertoires in COVID-19. TCRdb keeps only in-frame clones here, not all; method: immunoSEQ multiplex PCR. The sample shows roughly 400,000 clones, 89% of them seen only once. The sequencing sample was made of PBMCs or T cells enriched from blood (not recorded which). These receptors all stem from a woman aged 25 to 39 who had recovered from COVID-19. Both conserved end residues are part of each CDR3. D genes are given only for firm matches. Clone size is given for some rows only: seen once, a few or many times, or a class if the clone is expanded.

v_gene,j_gene,abundance,d_gene,CDR3aa,CDR3nt
TRBV28,TRBJ2-5,NA,TRBD2,CASSLRGTSGRATQYF,TGTGCCAGCAGTTTACGGGGGACTAGCGGGAGGGCGACCCAGTACTTC
TRBV6-5,TRBJ1-1,NA,NA,CASWRGTEAFF,TGTGCTAGTTGGAGGGGAACTGAAGCTTTCTTT
TRBV28,TRBJ1-2,few,NA,CASSLEGLDYGYTF,TGTGCCAGCAGTTTGGAGGGGTTGGACTATGGCTACACCTTC
TRBV30,TRBJ1-5,NA,NA,CAWSVWQAHSNQPQHF,TGTGCCTGGAGTGTTTGGCAGGCCCATAGCAATCAGCCCCAGCATTTT
TRBV7-3,TRBJ2-3,NA,TRBD2,CASSLIAGDVDTQYF,TGTGCCAGCAGCTTAATAGCGGGAGATGTAGATACGCAGTATTTT
TRBV6-5,TRBJ1-1,NA,NA,CASINAFTEAFF,TGTGCCAGCATCAACGCGTTTACTGAAGCTTTCTTT
TRBV5-1,TRBJ2-3,NA,NA,CASSSRDTDTQYF,TGCGCCAGCAGCTCCAGGGACACAGATACGCAGTATTTT
TRBV5-4,TRBJ1-2,NA,NA,CASSLDQGRSYYYTF,TGTGCCAGCAGCTTGGATCAGGGCAGGTCCTATTACTACACCTTC
TRBV6-1,TRBJ2-1,NA,TRBD1,CASSENVGTGWVEQFF,TGTGCCAGCAGTGAAAATGTCGGGACAGGGTGGGTTGAGCAGTTCTTC
TRBV7-8,TRBJ2-7,NA,TRBD1,CASTNRQGAFEQYF,TGTGCCAGCACCAACCGACAGGGGGCTTTCGAGCAGTACTTC
TRBV9,TRBJ1-3,NA,NA,CASSVEGGLRATIYF,TGTGCCAGCAGCGTGGAGGGGGGGTTGAGAGCCACCATATATTTT
TRBV21-1,TRBJ2-4,once,NA,CALSRTQGAFQYF,TGTGCCCTCAGCAGAACACAGGGGGCCTTTCAGTACTTC
TRBV7-8,TRBJ2-7,NA,NA,CASSLSGRRYEQYF,TGTGCCAGCAGCTTAAGTGGGAGGCGCTACGAGCAGTACTTC
TRBV5-1,TRBJ1-1,NA,NA,CASSPGTGNTEAFF,TGCGCCAGCAGCCCCGGGACTGGGAACACTGAAGCTTTCTTT
TRBV7-9,TRBJ2-2,NA,NA,CASSLGPTGELFF,TGTGCCAGCAGCTTAGGGCCAACCGGGGAGCTGTTTTTT
TRBV10-3,TRBJ1-1,NA,NA,CAISPTGNTEAFF,TGTGCCATCAGCCCGACAGGAAACACTGAAGCTTTCTTT
TRBV9,TRBJ1-5,NA,TRBD1,CASSVADREEQPQHF,TGTGCCAGCAGCGTAGCGGACAGGGAGGAACAGCCCCAGCATTTT
TRBV7-3,TRBJ2-7,NA,TRBD1,CASSLTHRTGGIDEQYF,TGTGCCAGCAGCTTAACGCATCGGACAGGGGGAATTGACGAGCAGTACTTC
TRBV4-1,TRBJ1-2,NA,TRBD1,CASSQQGADGYTF,TGCGCCAGCAGCCAACAGGGGGCGGATGGCTACACCTTC
TRBV7-2,TRBJ2-2,NA,TRBD1,CASSVQGAGKLFF,TGTGCCAGCAGCGTACAGGGGGCCGGGAAGCTGTTTTTT
TRBV6-5,TRBJ2-7,NA,NA,CASSTIKGFGGEQYF,TGTGCCAGCAGTACTATAAAGGGGTTTGGTGGCGAGCAGTACTTC
TRBV12-2,TRBJ2-1,NA,NA,CASRLPGDREYNEQFF,TGTGCAAGTCGCTTACCAGGGGACAGGGAATACAATGAGCAGTTCTTC
TRBV6-4,TRBJ2-7,NA,TRBD1,CAGPRGTGVKQQYF,TGTGCCGGGCCCCGAGGGACAGGGGTTAAACAGCAGTACTTC
TRBV6-1,TRBJ1-5,NA,NA,CASSELRGQPQHF,TGTGCCAGCAGTGAACTCCGAGGACAGCCCCAGCATTTT
TRBV7-6,TRBJ2-5,NA,TRBD2,CASSPGTSVKETQYF,TGTGCCAGCAGCCCAGGGACTAGCGTCAAAGAGACCCAGTACTTC
TRBV6-2/TRBV6-3,TRBJ1-1,NA,NA,CASSYPLGAEAFF,TGTGCCAGCAGTTACCCCCTAGGCGCTGAAGCTTTCTTT
TRBV7-3,TRBJ2-3,NA,TRBD2,CASSPGRGDTQYF,TGTGCCAGCAGCCCAGGGAGGGGAGATACGCAGTATTTT
TRBV24-1,TRBJ2-1,NA,TRBD2,CATSEPTSGEYNEQFF,TGTGCCACCAGTGAGCCTACTAGCGGGGAATACAATGAGCAGTTCTTC
TRBV10-1,TRBJ1-1,NA,NA,CASTSSADTEAFF,TGCGCCAGCACGTCTTCCGCGGACACTGAAGCTTTCTTT
TRBV7-8,TRBJ2-7,NA,NA,CASSLSGSYEQYF,TGTGCCAGCAGCTTATCAGGCTCCTACGAGCAGTACTTC
TRBV19,TRBJ1-1,once,NA,CATLKNTEAFF,TGTGCCACCCTTAAGAACACTGAAGCTTTCTTT
TRBV6-5,TRBJ1-2,NA,TRBD1,CASTSRGPLNEGYTF,TGTGCCAGCACGAGCAGGGGGCCCCTCAATGAGGGCTACACCTTC
TRBV7-2,TRBJ1-2,NA,TRBD1,CASSSGQGYYGYTF,TGTGCCAGCAGCTCAGGACAGGGGTACTATGGCTACACCTTC
TRBV7-8,TRBJ2-5,NA,NA,CASSFPEGRGQETQYF,TGTGCCAGCAGCTTCCCCGAGGGGAGGGGGCAAGAGACCCAGTACTTC
TRBV2,TRBJ1-6,NA,NA,CASSEVRGYNSPLHF,TGTGCCAGCAGTGAAGTAAGGGGGTATAATTCACCCCTCCACTTT
TRBV18,TRBJ1-3,NA,TRBD1,CASSPDRGRLSSGNTIYF,TGTGCCAGCTCACCGGACAGGGGTCGACTATCCTCTGGAAACACCATATATTTT